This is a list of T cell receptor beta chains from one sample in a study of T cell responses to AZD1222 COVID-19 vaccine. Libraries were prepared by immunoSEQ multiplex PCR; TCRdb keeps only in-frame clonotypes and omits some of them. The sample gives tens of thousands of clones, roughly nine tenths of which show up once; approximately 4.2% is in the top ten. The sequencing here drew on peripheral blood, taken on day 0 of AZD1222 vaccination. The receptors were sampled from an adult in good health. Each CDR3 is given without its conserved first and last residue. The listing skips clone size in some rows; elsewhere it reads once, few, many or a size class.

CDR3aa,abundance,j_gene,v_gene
ASSPRVGVANTIY,NA,TRBJ1-3,TRBV9
ASGLWSTGQETQY,NA,TRBJ2-5,TRBV12-5
ASSLLASNYGYT,NA,TRBJ1-2,TRBV7-9
ASSPIAGGQETQY,NA,TRBJ2-5,TRBV7-6
ASSQEDRANYGYT,NA,TRBJ1-2,TRBV4-1
ASSELAGGPETQY,NA,TRBJ2-5,TRBV6-1
ASSLALGRLIYEQY,NA,TRBJ2-7,TRBV5-6
ASSLVGKNYEQY,NA,TRBJ2-7,TRBV5-4
ASSVDGTYEQY,NA,TRBJ2-7,TRBV7-7
ASSLTDGTRGHYEQY,NA,TRBJ2-7,TRBV7-9
ASSQRVSPDTQY,NA,TRBJ2-3,TRBV19
ASSLRRGGVTDTQY,NA,TRBJ2-3,TRBV13
ASSLVFAEPQH,NA,TRBJ1-5,TRBV7-2
ASQGHSTGELF,NA,TRBJ2-2,TRBV6-5
ASSQPGLAGGRLNTGELF,NA,TRBJ2-2,TRBV3-1/TRBV3-2
ASSRTGRSYNEQF,NA,TRBJ2-1,TRBV7-9
ASSYSKEVRQGPSPIYEQY,NA,TRBJ2-7,TRBV6-2/TRBV6-3
ASSSHGPTSGNTIY,NA,TRBJ1-3,TRBV6-6
ASSYSPTDGNYEQY,NA,TRBJ2-7,TRBV6-2/TRBV6-3
ASNLKGAELTDTQY,NA,TRBJ2-3,TRBV19
ASSLSGDRVFDGYT,NA,TRBJ1-2,TRBV27
ASSPGPGLLNEQF,NA,TRBJ2-1,TRBV6-5
AWRVTGGGGYT,NA,TRBJ1-2,TRBV30
ASSTRQGVPNEKLF,NA,TRBJ1-4,TRBV5-1
ASSLDLRGQNEAF,NA,TRBJ1-1,TRBV11-3
ASSSTGRPWDTQY,NA,TRBJ2-3,TRBV27
ASSPGLASASSPLH,once,TRBJ1-6,TRBV4-1
ASSWTGGDTQY,NA,TRBJ2-3,TRBV12-3/TRBV12-4
ASSLASGATYEQY,NA,TRBJ2-7,TRBV7-9
ASSQEQGGSYT,NA,TRBJ1-2,TRBV3-1/TRBV3-2
ASSSIGLAGAFGTDTQY,NA,TRBJ2-3,TRBV11-3
AISSDLNTEAF,NA,TRBJ1-1,TRBV10-3
ASKYRDYSNEQF,few,TRBJ2-1,TRBV6-5
ASSSRSTSYEQY,NA,TRBJ2-7,TRBV11-3
ASSYVAAGAGYT,NA,TRBJ1-2,TRBV6-5
SASETSNQPQH,NA,TRBJ1-5,TRBV20-1
ASSKQTSAETQY,NA,TRBJ2-5,TRBV27
AISEKATGDTQY,NA,TRBJ2-3,TRBV10-3
ASTQREYGYT,NA,TRBJ1-2,TRBV12-3/TRBV12-4
ARVPTGQSYGYT,once,TRBJ1-2,TRBV2